This TCR beta chain was identified in a study of T cell clusters in autoimmune cytopenias. Broader study findings: No cluster-lack signature appeared between secondary cytopenia and chronic lymphocytic leukemia patients, apparently due to lymphoma masking. Exclusive TRB clusters were approximately 3-fold more numerous in healthy donors than in active autoimmune hepatitis.

Per the germline V gene, CDR1 is LNHDA and CDR2 is SQIVND (reference sequence). The CDR3 runs 15 residues. One tube held mixed TRB-A and TRB-B primer pools for touch-down PCR. TCRdb reprocessed the multiplex PCR reads and reports one entry per CDR3 protein, with no DNA. This sample carries about 5,100 distinct CDR3 sequences, with about 28% going to the ten biggest clones. Roughly 38,000 genome equivalents of blood DNA were amplified for TRB. Of note for this clonotype: Antigen specificity is unknown.

This TCR derives from a human donor with an autoimmune cytopenia or autoimmune hepatitis (not recorded which). Material for sequencing was peripheral blood. The J gene is TRBJ1-5, the V gene TRBV19; with no DNA, the TCRdb D assignment of TRBD1 cannot be verified. This CDR3 is CASSGRDRGYQPQHF.